One and the same sample provided the 10 T cell receptor beta chains below, sequenced in a study of OX40 agonist ivuxolimab in advanced cancers. Libraries were built with the immunoSEQ multiplex PCR assay. TCRdb took this table from immuneACCESS and kept in-frame rearrangements with V and J called. Such tables lack part of the clones; where checked against another copy, unresolved V genes explain under half of the gap, and the rest is unexplained. This sample is represented by under 100,000 clones; about 88% of them were singletons. Together, the top ten hold 0.6% to 0.9% of the sample. Specimen: CD4+ or CD8+ T cells sorted from blood, collected in a trial of the OX40 agonist ivuxolimab. These receptors originate from an adult with an advanced solid tumor such as melanoma, head and neck, liver or kidney cancer.

The chain has TRBV4-1 and TRBJ2-3, with D possibly being TRBD2 (6 bases). V lost 1 base and J 2 bases, leaving 10 bases between the germline ends. Germline assignment: CDR1 MGHRA and CDR2 YSYEKL. This CDR3 is built from 15 residues. Written as DNA, the CDR3 is TGCGCCAGCAGCCAAGGACTAGTTGCCACAGATACGCAGTATTTT. Translation gives CASSQGLVATDTQYF.

This clone has only one observation. This sequence joins TRBV11-2 and TRBJ2-2; D possibly matches TRBD1 or TRBD2 (5 bases each). The V gene's germline CDR1 is SGHAT and CDR2 FQNNGV. This CDR3 has 17 residues. Trimming removed 3 bases at V and 5 bases at J, with 19 bases between. The CDR3 spells CASSLVAAGSRTGELFF. The CDR3 bases are TGTGCCAGCAGCTTGGTTGCAGCAGGGAGTAGGACCGGGGAGCTGTTTTTT.

J is TRBJ2-3 and V is TRBV7-2, with 10 bases lining up with TRBD2. Per germline, CDR1 SGHTA and CDR2 FQGNSA. V lost 2 bases and J lost 6; bases outside the gene matches: 11. This CDR3 spans 17 amino acids. CDR3 in amino acids: CASSLSPSGGALDTQYF. The CDR3 DNA reads TGTGCCAGCAGCTTAAGCCCCAGCGGGGGGGCATTGGATACGCAGTATTTT. Using reference TRBV7-2 and TRBJ2-3 for the parts outside the CDR3, the full variable domain is GAGVSQSPSNKVTEKGKDVELRCDPISGHTALYWYRQSLGQGLEFLIYFQGNSAPDKSGLPSDRFSAERTGGSVSTLTIQRTQQEDSAVYLCASSLSPSGGALDTQYFGPGTRLTVL.

The chain uses TRBV5-1 and TRBJ1-1; D remains ambiguous. CDR3 size: 15 residues. The V end was cut by 5 bases, the J end by 1 base, with 15 bases between. Germline loops: CDR1 SGHRS, CDR2 YFSETQ. In DNA form, the CDR3 reads TGCGCCAGCAGGGAGGACCTAGGGCGGAACACTGAAGCTTTCTTT. Its translation: CASREDLGRNTEAFF. Filled out from reference TRBV5-1 and TRBJ1-1, the complete variable domain reads KAGVTQTPRYLIKTRGQQVTLSCSPISGHRSVSWYQQTPGQGLQFLFEYFSETQRNKGNFPGRFSGRQFSNSRSEMNVSTLELGDSALYLCASREDLGRNTEAFFGQGTRLTVV.

The V gene is TRBV6-1, the J gene TRBJ2-3; 10 positions agree with TRBD1. This CDR3 is 13 amino acids long. Per the germline V gene, CDR1 is MNHNS and CDR2 is SASEGT. Trimming cost V 7 bases and J 3 bases; bases outside gene matches: 1. The chain's CDR3 is CASTGQGTDTQYF. The CDR3 bases are TGTGCCAGCACGGGACAGGGGACAGATACGCAGTATTTT.

The V gene is TRBV6-6, the J gene TRBJ2-5, with TRBD2 identical over 9 bases. With V trimmed by 7 bases and J by 4 bases, 10 bases remained unmatched. The CDR3 has 15 residues. Germline CDR1 and CDR2: MNHNY and SVGAGI (reference sequence). The CDR3 nucleotides read TGTGCCAGCACTCGACTAGCGGAGGCCGGAGAGACCCAGTACTTC. Translating it yields CASTRLAEAGETQYF.

The gene calls are TRBV21-1 and TRBJ2-1; the listed D gene, TRBD2, was not tested against the DNA. TRBV21-1 constitutes a pseudogene. The CDR3 is made up of 11 amino acids. The CDR3: CASSKEREQFF. The CDR3 region has the DNA TGTGCCAGCAGCAAGGAGAGAGAGCAGTTCTTC.

The CDR3 DNA reads TGTGCCAGCAGCCCTTCTTTAGGGGTCGGAACCTTC. Translated: CASSPSLGVGTF. V usage is TRBV9 and J usage is TRBJ1-2; D may be TRBD1 (5 bases). Germline CDR1 and CDR2: SGDLS and YYNGEE. V was pared by 4 bases and J by 14 bases, with 18 bases between. This CDR3 region has 12 residues.

The chain couples TRBV2 to TRBJ2-1; 7 bases match TRBD2. Germline trimming cut 0 bases from V and 11 bases from J; bases unmatched to any gene: 7. The germline gives CDR1 SNHLY, CDR2 FYNNEI. CDR3 size: 14 residues. The CDR3 region has the DNA TGTGCCAGCAGTGAAGCGCTAGGCGGGGGAAAGCAGTTCTTC. Encoded protein: CASSEALGGGKQFF.

Only a few counts were recorded for this clone. The chain employs TRBV10-2 and TRBJ1-2; no firm D call. CDR1 is WSHSY and CDR2 is SAAADI in the germline V gene. This CDR3 has 11 residues. V was pared by 3 bases and J by 4 bases, with 3 bases between. CDR3 region: CASSDTYGYTF. CDR3 nucleotide sequence: TGCGCCAGCAGTGATACCTATGGCTACACCTTC.